This T cell receptor (beta chain) was retrieved from a study of T cells in localized non-small cell lung cancer (dated by TCRdb to the early 2020s). In the study overall: The study analyzed T cell repertoires of hundreds of early-stage NSCLC patients, comparing tumors and uninvolved tumor-adjacent lungs. Of the NSCLC patients, 129 were male and around 97 were female, and the mean age was approximately 64 years. All 240 or so NSCLC patients in the cohort were treatment-naive and had localized lung tumors that were resected.

At diagnosis, peripheral blood, uninvolved tumor-adjacent lung and tumor were collected and stored as a combination of fresh-frozen and FFPE material. Results the study describes overall, beyond this receptor: Because of the exploratory design, TCR variables were selected using unadjusted p-values without false-discovery rate correction. A median of about 61 of the top 100 tumor clones turned up in the paired uninvolved adjacent lung, and 25 to 30 of those clones also ranked among the top 100 of that same adjacent lung. Higher blood T cell density associated with longer overall survival, while higher adjacent-lung clonality associated with shorter survival. Multi-region tumor sequencing was not performed, so intratumor heterogeneity could not be excluded. Uninvolved tumor-adjacent lung showed the highest T cell clonality, higher than tumor, which suggests more focused antigenic responses in the uninvolved tumor-adjacent lung.

The immunoSEQ Assay was used to sequence TCR beta CDR3 regions from DNA. Per the authors' processing: T cell density was computed as TCR beta template counts normalized to usable DNA estimated by amplifying housekeeping genes. The preseqR package was used to estimate richness by extrapolating to 400,000 templates for PBMC samples and to 120,000 templates for tissue samples. Clonality was defined by subtracting Pielou's evenness from one. Differential abundance testing on productive amino-acid clonotypes, with a minimum total count of 5 and an alpha of 0.1, was used to identify tissue-enriched TCRs. Repertoire overlap between compartments was quantified with the Jaccard Index and Morisita Overlap Index. GLIPH clustered TCR beta CDR3s with public tetramer-defined viral CDR3s; viral motifs required at least three viral sequences plus V-gene enrichment. The source is immuneACCESS, and TCRdb retained only in-frame sequences with V and J called. Part of the clones is not carried over; for the studies checked, unresolved V genes explain less than half of this, and the remainder is unexplained. From that table come the V and J calls and clone size; the DNA was used to work out D and trimming. The sample data list 9,500 to 14,000 clones, and roughly 29% of these were observed just once. 5.2% of the sample comes from the top ten.

This clone was seen at least ten times. The antigen it recognizes is unknown. No base qualities exist here, and no much larger clone lies one base off it. From the germline V gene, CDR1 is MNHGY and CDR2 is SAAAGT. Unmatched junction bases come to 12, with V trimmed by 5 bases and J by 10 bases. Measured from the cysteine to the phenylalanine, the CDR3 is 15 residues long. Of the read, only the CDR3 DNA is kept; its 45 bases are in frame from base 1. The rearranged segments are TRBV6-8 and TRBJ2-1, with TRBD1 identical over 9 junction bases. This receptor was obtained from a man aged 35-69 years with stage I lung adenocarcinoma. The sequenced sample was lung tumor tissue, obtained before any cancer treatment. The CDR3 region: CASSPSGTGLGEQFF. Read as DNA, the sequence is TGTGCCAGCAGTCCCTCCGGGACAGGGCTAGGGGAGCAGTTCTTC.